The 20 T cell receptor beta chains below were found in one sample sequenced in a study of blood T cell repertoires in COVID-19. Generated by immunoSEQ multiplex PCR, the TCRdb table keeps only in-frame clones and is missing some. The table lists about 100,000 clones, roughly 87% of them singletons. Sequenced input: peripheral blood. All receptors come from a man aged 25 to 45 in a cohort sampled during active COVID-19.

V and J are TRBV18 and TRBJ1-1; 9 nucleotides align to TRBD1. There are 15 residues in the CDR3. The germline V gene has CDR1 KGHSH and CDR2 LQKENI. The ends lost 4 bases at V and 3 bases at J; junction bases unmatched: 6. The CDR3 loop reads CASSRGTGSDTEAFF. DNA for the CDR3: TGTGCCAGCTCACGAGGGACAGGGTCGGACACTGAAGCTTTCTTT. Combining the CDR3 with reference TRBV18 and TRBJ1-1 gives the whole variable domain NAGVMQNPRHLVRRRGQEARLRCSPMKGHSHVYWYRQLPEEGLKFMVYLQKENIIDESGMPKERFSAEFPKEGPSILRIQQVVRGDSAAYFCASSRGTGSDTEAFFGQGTRLTVV.

This chain links TRBV7-2 with TRBJ2-5, with TRBD2 matching 11 bases. With V trimmed by 5 bases and J by 2 bases, 10 bases remained unmatched. This CDR3 is built from 17 residues. Germline CDR1 and CDR2: SGHTA and FQGNSA. The CDR3 bases are TGTGCCAGCAGCCCGCGTGGGACTAGCGGATTACAAGAGACCCAGTACTTC. This gives the protein CASSPRGTSGLQETQYF.

The rearrangement uses TRBV30 and TRBJ2-5; 9 nucleotides align to TRBD2. The junction had 5 bases not matched to a gene; V was cut back by 2 bases and J by 1 base. This CDR3 has 15 amino acids. Germline CDR1 reads GTSNPN; CDR2 reads SVGIG (reference sequence). CDR3 sequence (DNA): TGTGCCTGGAGTTGGCCTAGCGGGGCCCAAGAGACCCAGTACTTC. The encoded protein is CAWSWPSGAQETQYF. Looking up the rest from reference TRBV30 and TRBJ2-5 gives the full variable domain: SQTIHQWPATLVQPVGSPLSLECTVEGTSNPNLYWYRQAAGRGLQLLFYSVGIGQISSEVPQNLSASRPQDRQFILSSKKLLLSDSGFYLCAWSWPSGAQETQYFGPGTRLLVL.

This clone was seen once. The V call is TRBV6-1, the J call TRBJ2-1; D possibly corresponds to TRBD2 (6 bases). The CDR3 length is 16 residues. Germline loops: CDR1 MNHNS, CDR2 SASEGT. The V and J ends lost 0 bases and 1 base respectively, with 10 bases between them. Here the CDR3 DNA reads TGTGCCAGCAGTGAAGCGTATGGGAGGTCCTACAATGAGCAGTTCTTC. It codes for CASSEAYGRSYNEQFF.

The chain has TRBV5-6 and TRBJ2-3; tentative D call: TRBD1 (6 bases). This CDR3 spans 15 amino acids. Looked up from germline, CDR1 is SGHDT and CDR2 is YYEEEE. Trimming shortened V by 2 bases and J by 0 bases, and 10 bases separated the two germline ends. CDR3 protein: CASSFAGASTDTQYF. The CDR3, as DNA: TGTGCCAGCAGCTTCGCAGGGGCTAGCACAGATACGCAGTATTTT.

The chain has TRBV18 and TRBJ2-3; TRBD1 matches at 10 bases. The J segment lost 1 base and the V segment lost 3 bases, leaving 4 bases of the junction unmatched. This CDR3 spans 16 amino acids. From germline, CDR1 is KGHSH and CDR2 LQKENI. The CDR3 region is CASSPTGGVGTDTQYF. The CDR3 region has the DNA TGTGCCAGCTCACCGACAGGGGGCGTCGGCACAGATACGCAGTATTTT. Looking up the rest from reference TRBV18 and TRBJ2-3 gives the full variable domain: NAGVMQNPRHLVRRRGQEARLRCSPMKGHSHVYWYRQLPEEGLKFMVYLQKENIIDESGMPKERFSAEFPKEGPSILRIQQVVRGDSAAYFCASSPTGGVGTDTQYFGPGTRLTVL.

The CDR3 region has the DNA TGCGCCAGCAGCTTGGGGCCGGGTACCCAAGAGACCCAGTACTTC. Translation: CASSLGPGTQETQYF. The rearrangement joins TRBV5-1 to TRBJ2-5; D uncertain. V was cut by 0 bases and J by 1 base, with 10 bases left in between. This CDR3 has 15 residues. Germline lookup yields CDR1 SGHRS and CDR2 YFSETQ.

This rearrangement joins TRBV27 to TRBJ2-7, with 11 bases aligning to TRBD1. In germline, CDR1 is MNHEY, CDR2 SMNVEV (reference sequence). V gave up 2 bases and J gave up 7 bases; unmatched junction bases: 10. CDR3 length: 16 amino acids. CDR3 coding DNA: TGTGCCAGCAGTTTACTCACGGACAGGGGGCTGGGAGAGCAGTACTTC. The encoded protein is CASSLLTDRGLGEQYF.

This chain connects TRBV6-4 to TRBJ2-3; 13 bases agree with TRBD2. From germline, CDR1 is MRHNA and CDR2 SNTAGT. CDR3 length: 15 amino acids. Losses at the gene ends were 6 bases for V and 1 base for J; bases not matched to a gene: 1. CDR3 amino acids: CASSGTSGGTDTQYF. The CDR3 nucleotides are TGTGCCAGCAGCGGGACTAGCGGGGGCACAGATACGCAGTATTTT.

The chain uses TRBV27 and TRBJ1-2, with TRBD1 matching 7 bases. The CDR3 spans 14 residues. V lost 6 bases to trimming and J lost 3 bases; unmatched junction nucleotides: 7. Per germline, CDR1 MNHEY and CDR2 SMNVEV (reference sequence). The CDR3 coding sequence is TGTGCCAGCAGAAGACAGGGCGTGGACTATGGCTACACCTTC. Its protein product is CASRRQGVDYGYTF.

This clone occurred once. The V gene is TRBV29-1, the J gene TRBJ2-1; 7 nucleotides match TRBD2. Trimming took 0 bases from V and 5 from J; bases not matched to a gene: 7. This CDR3 comprises 15 residues. CDR1 and CDR2 (germline): SQVTM, ANQGSEA. CDR3 amino acids: CSVEDLGGENNEQFF. The CDR3 nucleotides read TGCAGCGTTGAAGATCTGGGGGGGGAAAACAATGAGCAGTTCTTC.

This clone occurred a few times. This chain links TRBV4-3 with TRBJ1-6; no clear D gene. V lost 4 bases and J 7 bases, leaving 11 bases between the germline ends. CDR1 and CDR2 from the germline V gene are LGHNA and YSLEER. The CDR3 totals 14 residues. CDR3 sequence: CASSPEGGNSPLHF. DNA of the CDR3: TGCGCCAGCAGCCCTGAGGGAGGGAATTCACCCCTCCACTTT.

The rearrangement uses TRBV10-3 and TRBJ2-5, with D hard to call. The germline V gene has CDR1 ENHRY and CDR2 SYGVKD. CDR3 length equals 13 residues. The ends were cut back, 9 bases at V and 2 bases at J, with 13 bases in the middle. CDR3 coding DNA: TGTGCCATTGCGGCCGATCGACAAGAGACCCAGTACTTC. It codes for CAIAADRQETQYF.

This chain links TRBV6-5 with TRBJ2-7; the match to TRBD1 covers 7 bases. Trimming at V came to 6 bases and at J to 3 bases, leaving 11 bases not matched to a gene. CDR1 MNHEY and CDR2 SVGAGI come from the germline V gene. The CDR3 runs 15 residues. The CDR3 reads CASSPLTGKIYEQYF. The CDR3, as DNA: TGTGCCAGCAGCCCCCTGACAGGGAAGATCTACGAGCAGTACTTC.

This sequence joins TRBV5-1 and TRBJ1-1; D is unresolved. V was shortened by 4 bases and J by 2 bases, with 12 bases between the two germline ends. The CDR3 has 14 residues. The germline V gene has CDR1 SGHRS and CDR2 YFSETQ. CDR3 coding DNA: TGCGCCAGCAGCACGGGGAGAGAAAACACTGAAGCTTTCTTT. Amino acid sequence: CASSTGRENTEAFF.

The rearrangement uses TRBV13 and TRBJ1-2; 7 positions agree with TRBD1. Trimming cost V 6 bases and J 5 bases; bases outside gene matches: 6. Germline lookup yields CDR1 PRHDT and CDR2 FYEKMQ (reference sequence). The CDR3 covers 13 residues. The CDR3 DNA reads TGTGCCAGCAGTGGACAGGCCACTTATGGCTACACCTTC. This translates into CASSGQATYGYTF.

This sequence joins TRBV12-5 and TRBJ1-2, with 7 bases that match TRBD1. Trimming at V came to 4 bases and at J to 6 bases, leaving 8 bases not matched to a gene. This CDR3 contains 14 residues. Germline V gene data show CDR1 as LGHNT and CDR2 as FRNRAP. The CDR3 sequence: CASGSVATGNGYTF. The CDR3 bases are TGTGCTAGTGGTTCCGTGGCGACAGGGAATGGCTACACCTTC.

This clone was recorded only once. The chain links TRBV20-1 to TRBJ2-2; TRBD2 aligns across 10 bases. CDR1 and CDR2 from the germline V gene are DFQATT and SNEGSKA (reference sequence). The CDR3 extends over 15 amino acids. The V segment lost 3 bases and the J segment 5 bases; nucleotides outside the gene matches: 6. The CDR3 spells CSASPLAGDTGELFF. The DNA for the CDR3 is TGCAGTGCTAGTCCCCTAGCGGGGGATACCGGGGAGCTGTTTTTT.

V gene TRBV18 combines with J gene TRBJ1-4, with D maybe TRBD1 (5 bases). CDR3 length: 13 residues. Germline CDR1 reads KGHSH; CDR2 reads LQKENI. The V end lost 6 bases, the J end lost 8 bases, and 13 bases lay between the germline ends. In DNA form, the CDR3 reads TGTGCCAGCTCCCTGACAGTAGTCGAAAAACTGTTTTTT. This codes for CASSLTVVEKLFF.

This chain joins TRBV19 and TRBJ1-2; 11 positions agree with TRBD1. Unmatched junction bases numbered 6, after V lost 5 bases and J lost 4 bases. There are 15 residues in the CDR3. Germline assignment: CDR1 LNHDA and CDR2 SQIVND (reference sequence). The DNA of the CDR3 is TGTGCCAGTAGTGCGGGACAGGGGGTCTCCTATGGCTACACCTTC. This translates into CASSAGQGVSYGYTF.